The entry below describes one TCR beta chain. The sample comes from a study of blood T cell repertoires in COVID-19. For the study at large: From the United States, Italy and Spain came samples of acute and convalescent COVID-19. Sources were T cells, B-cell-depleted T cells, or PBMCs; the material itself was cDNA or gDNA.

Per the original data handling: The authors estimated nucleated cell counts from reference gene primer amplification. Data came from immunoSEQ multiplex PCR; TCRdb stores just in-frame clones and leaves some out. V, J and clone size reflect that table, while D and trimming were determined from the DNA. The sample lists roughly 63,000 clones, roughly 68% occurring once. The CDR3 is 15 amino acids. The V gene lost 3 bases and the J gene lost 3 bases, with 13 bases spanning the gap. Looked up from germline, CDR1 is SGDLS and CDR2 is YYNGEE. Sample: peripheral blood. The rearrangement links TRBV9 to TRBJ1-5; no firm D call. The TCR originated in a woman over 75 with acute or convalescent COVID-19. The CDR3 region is CASSAKRDTNQPQHF. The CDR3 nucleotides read TGTGCCAGCAGCGCAAAGAGGGATACCAATCAGCCCCAGCATTTT.